The 23 T cell receptor beta chains reported below all come from one sample, sequenced in a study of T-cell memory formation after mild COVID-19. TCRdb reprocessed the 5' RACE reads via MiXCR and lists one record per CDR3 protein. This table has under 700,000 distinct CDR3 sequences, 20% appearing once. The sequencing input was PBMCs or a T cell subset sorted from them (not recorded which). Receptors were obtained from an adult woman who had mild COVID-19 (a few samples of this study predate the infection). Cell type and time point are not known.

This clonotype showed up many times. The chain employs TRBV5-1 and TRBJ2-3, with D unresolved. Germline CDR1 is SGHRS and CDR2 is YFSETQ. The CDR3 runs 12 residues. The V end was cut by 4 bases, the J end by 2 bases, with 5 bases between. In nucleotides, the CDR3 is TGCGCCAGCAGCAGGAACACAGATACGCAGTATTTT. It encodes CASSRNTDTQYF.

This clonotype occurred once. The chain employs TRBV19 and TRBJ1-2; 9 nucleotides match TRBD1. The CDR3 totals 13 residues. V shed 10 bases, J shed 2 bases, and the junction held 5 bases outside the gene matches. The germline CDR1 and CDR2 sequences are LNHDA and SQIVND (reference sequence). The CDR3 nucleotides read TGTGCCACCGAAGGACAGGGGAACTATGGCTACACCTTC. Its translation is CATEGQGNYGYTF.

The chain uses TRBV20-1 and TRBJ1-5; D unresolved. The CDR3 totals 15 residues. Germline CDR1 reads DFQATT; CDR2 reads SNEGSKA (reference sequence). The V end lost 2 bases, the J end lost 3 bases, and 14 bases lay between the germline ends. The CDR3 region has the DNA TGCAGTGCTAGATTTGGGGAAACGTACAATCAGCCCCAGCATTTT. As protein: CSARFGETYNQPQHF.

The sample holds many counts of this clonotype. This rearrangement joins TRBV6-5 to TRBJ2-7, with TRBD2 as a possible D gene (6 bases). Germline assignment: CDR1 MNHEY and CDR2 SVGAGI. Trimming took 0 bases from V and 4 from J, leaving 13 bases between them. The CDR3 totals 15 residues. The CDR3 spells CASSYSTAGRYEQYF. The CDR3 region has the DNA TGTGCCAGCAGTTACTCCACGGCGGGGAGGTACGAGCAGTACTTC.

This clonotype was observed at least ten times. The V gene is TRBV5-1, the J gene TRBJ2-3, with TRBD1 matching 7 bases. The CDR3 sequence is 16 residues long. V trimming: 2 bases; J trimming: 7 bases; junction bases outside the gene matches: 13. CDR1 and CDR2 (germline): SGHRS, YFSETQ. CDR3 loop: CASSLNPGQMENTQYF. As DNA, the CDR3 is TGCGCCAGCAGCTTAAATCCGGGACAGATGGAGAATACGCAGTATTTT.

The V and J genes are TRBV12-3 or TRBV12-4 and TRBJ2-7; D might be TRBD1 (6 bases). This CDR3 is 15 amino acids long. The germline V and J ends were trimmed by 2 bases and 1 base, with 12 bases remaining between them. The CDR3 DNA sequence: TGTGCCAGCAGTTTATATCGGGACAAGTCCTACGAGCAGTACTTC. Its protein is CASSLYRDKSYEQYF.

This clonotype has more than one count but fewer than ten. The chain is built from TRBV7-6 and TRBJ2-1; 7 bases are a match to TRBD2. V lost 1 base and J lost 4; bases outside the gene matches: 4. Germline CDR1 SGHVS, CDR2 FNYEAQ. The CDR3 consists of 15 residues. As DNA, the CDR3 is TGTGCCAGCAGCTTAGATAACGGGGGGTACAATGAGCAGTTCTTC. Translated, it gives CASSLDNGGYNEQFF.

This rearrangement joins TRBV12-3 or TRBV12-4 to TRBJ2-5, with D unresolved. This CDR3 has 14 amino acids. Trimming cost V 1 base and J 1 base, with 7 bases left between them. CDR3 bases: TGTGCCAGCAGTTTAGTATTGTTCCAAGAGACCCAGTACTTC. It yields the protein CASSLVLFQETQYF.

This clonotype has just a few counts. The chain recombines TRBV6-4 with TRBJ2-5, with D unresolved. V shed 5 bases and J shed 1 base, with 8 bases lying between them. CDR3 length: 13 amino acids. Germline values: CDR1 MRHNA, CDR2 SNTAGT. Written as DNA, the CDR3 is TGTGCCAGCAGTACCGGGCCCCAAGAGACCCAGTACTTC. Translated: CASSTGPQETQYF.

V usage is TRBV12-3 or TRBV12-4 and J usage is TRBJ2-4; 11 nucleotides agree with TRBD2. The CDR3 contains 15 residues. The junction had 4 bases not matched to a gene; V was cut back by 6 bases and J by 3 bases. The CDR3 loop reads CASRPGTSGKNIQYF. CDR3 coding DNA: TGTGCCAGCAGACCCGGGACTAGCGGCAAAAACATTCAGTACTTC.

CDR3: CSAMKERADGTSLYEQYF. The CDR3 DNA reads TGCAGTGCTATGAAGGAGAGGGCTGACGGGACTAGCCTCTACGAGCAGTACTTC. V is TRBV20-1 and J is TRBJ2-7, with 9 bases matching TRBD2. Per germline, CDR1 DFQATT and CDR2 SNEGSKA (reference sequence). The CDR3 spans 18 residues. The J segment lost 3 bases and the V segment lost 4 bases, leaving 19 bases of the junction unmatched.

This clonotype has a handful of counts. The chain uses TRBV7-3 and TRBJ2-1, with TRBD2 matching over 7 bases. This CDR3 comprises 15 residues. Trimming at V came to 2 bases and at J to 9 bases, leaving 10 bases not matched to a gene. The V gene's germline CDR1 is SGHTA and CDR2 FQGTGA. The CDR3 sequence: CASSLGVGREFEQFF. The CDR3 DNA reads as TGTGCCAGCAGCTTAGGAGTTGGGCGGGAGTTTGAGCAGTTCTTC.

The chain combines TRBV12-3 or TRBV12-4 with TRBJ1-5; 8 bases align to TRBD1. V lost 3 bases and J lost 4; bases outside the gene matches: 5. The CDR3 spans 15 residues. DNA for the CDR3: TGTGCCAGCAGTTTGCCAGGGGGCGGGAATCAGCCCCAGCATTTT. It is translated as CASSLPGGGNQPQHF.

CDR3 sequence reads: CSGVSTEAFF. Here the CDR3 DNA reads TGCAGCGGTGTTAGCACTGAAGCTTTCTTT. The chain carries TRBV29-1 and TRBJ1-1; the D is unclear. CDR1 and CDR2 from the germline V gene are SQVTM and ANQGSEA. This CDR3 comprises 10 residues. V gave up 7 bases and J gave up 4 bases, with 7 bases separating them.

The rearrangement joins TRBV20-1 to TRBJ1-2; TRBD1 is a possible D gene (5 bases). Germline values: CDR1 DFQATT, CDR2 SNEGSKA (reference sequence). Trimming shortened V by 2 bases and J by 4 bases, and 8 bases separated the two germline ends. This CDR3 spans 12 amino acids. CDR3 in amino acids: CSARQGGYGYTF. CDR3 in DNA: TGCAGTGCTAGACAGGGTGGCTATGGCTACACCTTC.

The CDR3: CASSWGQGGSDTQYF. CDR3 DNA sequence: TGTGCCAGCAGCTGGGGGCAGGGTGGGTCAGATACGCAGTATTTT. The chain uses TRBV5-4 and TRBJ2-3, with a tentative D call TRBD1 (6 bases). The CDR3 length is 15 residues. CDR1 and CDR2 (germline): SGHNT, YYREEE (reference sequence). The V end was cut by 3 bases, the J end by 4 bases, with 15 bases between.

This clonotype has at least ten counts. J is TRBJ2-3 and V is TRBV7-6, with 8 bases identical to TRBD1. CDR1 is SGHVS and CDR2 is FNYEAQ in the germline V gene. The V segment lost 5 bases and the J segment 6 bases; nucleotides outside the gene matches: 4. The CDR3 has 13 residues. CDR3 DNA sequence: TGTGCCAGCAGCGCGAACAGGGGGGATACGCAGTATTTT. Its translation is CASSANRGDTQYF.

The table lists this clonotype with many counts. The rearrangement joins TRBV7-6 to TRBJ2-5; TRBD2 might be the D (6 bases). This CDR3 is built from 14 residues. In germline, CDR1 is SGHVS, CDR2 FNYEAQ. V shed 4 bases and J shed 1 base, with 10 bases lying between them. CDR3 coding DNA: TGTGCCAGCAGCTCTCGGGACTTCCAAGAGACCCAGTACTTC. Translation: CASSSRDFQETQYF.

In this sample, this clonotype turned up a few times. V usage is TRBV20-1 and J usage is TRBJ2-1, with 14 positions matching TRBD2. The CDR3 loop spans 17 amino acids. The trim removed 2 bases at V and 5 bases at J, leaving 8 bases unmatched. The germline V gene encodes CDR1 DFQATT and CDR2 SNEGSKA (reference sequence). CDR3 sequence (DNA): TGCAGTGCTAGAATGAGGGGACTAGCGGGAGCCCACAATGAGCAGTTCTTC. This encodes CSARMRGLAGAHNEQFF.

This sequence joins TRBV5-6 and TRBJ2-3, with no clear D. Germline lookup yields CDR1 SGHDT and CDR2 YYEEEE. The CDR3 has 12 residues. The V end was cut by 3 bases, the J end by 6 bases, with 8 bases between. CDR3 DNA: TGTGCCAGCAGCTCGTCGCCGGATACGCAGTATTTT. This encodes CASSSSPDTQYF.

V usage is TRBV6-1 and J usage is TRBJ1-2; D uncertain. The CDR3 has 14 residues. The ends were cut back, 0 bases at V and 0 bases at J, with 5 bases in the middle. Germline CDR1 MNHNS, CDR2 SASEGT. DNA of the CDR3: TGTGCCAGCAGTGAAGCTCCTTCTAACTATGGCTACACCTTC. Translated: CASSEAPSNYGYTF.

This clonotype was seen a handful of times. The chain is built from TRBV20-1 and TRBJ2-1, with 9 bases identical to TRBD1. In germline, CDR1 is DFQATT, CDR2 SNEGSKA (reference sequence). V lost 7 bases, J lost 9 bases, and 10 bases stayed unmatched. This CDR3 has 13 amino acids. CDR3 in amino acids: CSVEQGAEAEQFF. CDR3 DNA sequence: TGCAGTGTCGAACAGGGGGCGGAGGCTGAGCAGTTCTTC.

This clonotype showed up just a few times. The chain links TRBV5-1 to TRBJ2-1, with D possibly being TRBD2 (5 bases). Germline V gene lookup returns CDR1 SGHRS and CDR2 YFSETQ. The length of the CDR3 is 14 residues. Between the trimmed V and J ends, which lost 0 bases and 2 bases, there was a span of 6 bases. The CDR3 loop is CASSLERTYNEQFF. The DNA of the CDR3 is TGCGCCAGCAGCTTGGAGCGGACCTACAATGAGCAGTTCTTC.